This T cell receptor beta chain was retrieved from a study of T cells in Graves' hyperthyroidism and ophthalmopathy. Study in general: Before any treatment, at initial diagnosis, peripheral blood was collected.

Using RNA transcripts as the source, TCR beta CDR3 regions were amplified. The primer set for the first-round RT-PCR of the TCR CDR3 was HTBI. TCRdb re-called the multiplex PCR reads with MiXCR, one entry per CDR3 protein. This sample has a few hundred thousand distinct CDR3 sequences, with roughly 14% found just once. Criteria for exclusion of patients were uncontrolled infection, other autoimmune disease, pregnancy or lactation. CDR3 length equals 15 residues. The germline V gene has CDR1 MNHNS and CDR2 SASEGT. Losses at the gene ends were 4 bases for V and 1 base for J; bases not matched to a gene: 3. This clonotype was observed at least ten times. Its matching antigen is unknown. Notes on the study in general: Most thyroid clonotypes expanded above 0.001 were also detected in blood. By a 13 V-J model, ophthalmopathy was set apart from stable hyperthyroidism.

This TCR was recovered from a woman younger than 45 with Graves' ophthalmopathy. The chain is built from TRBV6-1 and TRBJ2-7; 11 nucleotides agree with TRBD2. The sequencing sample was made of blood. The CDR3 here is CASSVSSGGSYEQYF. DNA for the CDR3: TGTGCCAGCAGTGTCTCTAGCGGGGGGTCCTACGAGCAGTACTTC.